The 27 T cell receptor beta chains given below trace back to one sample, sequenced in a study of human T cells and chemical hapten exposure. Individual cDNA molecules had unique molecular identifiers attached to them by the library. TCRdb used MiXCR to reprocess the reads, holding one entry per CDR3 protein. Counted here are 450 to 500 distinct CDR3 sequences, approximately 80% occurring once; the ten biggest clones make up 7% to 10%. Total RNA was extracted from unfractionated whole blood. The sample was whole blood. These receptors all come from a human donor with alopecia, or a healthy volunteer (not recorded which). Some clones in this sample may be carry-over from other donors' samples. This table probably holds off-target reads from a library built for another chain.

The chain employs TRBV3-1 and TRBJ1-6; 7 bases match TRBD1. CDR1 is LGHDT, CDR2 YNNKEL, per germline (reference sequence). The CDR3 loop spans 15 amino acids. Trimming cost V 4 bases and J 6 bases; bases outside gene matches: 6. CDR3 sequence reads: CASSPAGTANSPLHF. The CDR3, as DNA: TGTGCCAGCAGCCCAGCCGGGACAGCTAATTCACCCCTCCACTTT.

This clonotype came up a few times. The chain couples TRBV4-2 to TRBJ1-2, with D possibly being TRBD1 (5 bases). V was cut by 0 bases and J by 6 bases, with 14 bases left in between. From germline, CDR1 is LGHNA and CDR2 YNFKEQ. This CDR3 spans 15 amino acids. CDR3 sequence reads: CASSQDGGEWDGYTF. The CDR3, as DNA: TGTGCCAGCAGCCAAGATGGAGGGGAATGGGATGGCTACACCTTC.

This rearrangement joins TRBV2 to TRBJ1-5; D gene ambiguous. The V end was cut by 6 bases, the J end by 2 bases, with 17 bases between. The CDR3 extends over 16 amino acids. CDR1 is SNHLY, CDR2 FYNNEI, per germline. CDR3 sequence reads: CASSPAAKTGNQPQHF. In DNA form, the CDR3 reads TGTGCCAGCAGCCCCGCAGCAAAAACGGGCAATCAGCCCCAGCATTTT.

The rearrangement joins TRBV29-1 to TRBJ2-7; D is uncertain. The ends were cut back, 1 base at V and 3 bases at J, with 22 bases in the middle. There are 17 residues in the CDR3. CDR1 is SQVTM, CDR2 ANQGSEA, per germline. CDR3 in amino acids: CSVEVRVSPMGNYEQYF. In DNA form, the CDR3 reads TGCAGCGTTGAAGTACGAGTTTCACCGATGGGGAACTACGAGCAGTACTTC.

This clonotype was found a few times. The V and J genes are TRBV5-1 and TRBJ2-2; 9 bases align to TRBD2. V lost 0 bases, J lost 2 bases, and 2 bases stayed unmatched. Germline V gene lookup returns CDR1 SGHRS and CDR2 YFSETQ. This CDR3 contains 16 residues. CDR3 DNA sequence: TGCGCCAGCAGCTTGGAACTAGCGGGTAACACCGGGGAGCTGTTTTTT. Its protein product is CASSLELAGNTGELFF.

This chain connects TRBV27 to TRBJ1-1; no clear D. Germline V lookup: CDR1 MNHEY, CDR2 SMNVEV (reference sequence). The CDR3 is made up of 18 amino acids. Trimming took 1 base from V and 3 from J, leaving 21 bases between them. CDR3 sequence: CASSLLRFDGPDDTEAFF. CDR3 coding DNA: TGTGCCAGCAGTTTATTACGGTTTGACGGACCCGACGACACTGAAGCTTTCTTT.

The chain links TRBV7-2 to TRBJ1-1; D is unclear. Trimming took off 6 bases at V and 0 bases at J, with 11 bases between the two ends. This CDR3 is 14 amino acids long. Germline CDR1 is SGHTA and CDR2 is FQGNSA. In nucleotides, the CDR3 is TGTGCCAGCAGATTCACGACGTTGAACACTGAAGCTTTCTTT. It is translated as CASRFTTLNTEAFF.

This clonotype showed up just a few times. This chain uses TRBV12-3 or TRBV12-4 with TRBJ2-2; D is unresolved. V dropped 0 bases and J dropped 6 bases, with 11 bases sitting between them. This CDR3 region has 15 residues. CDR3 bases: TGTGCCAGCAGTTTAGCAGTGGACGCGGCCGGGGAGCTGTTTTTT. It is translated as CASSLAVDAAGELFF.

The CDR3, as DNA: TGCAGTGCTAAGCCCGGGACAGGGGGCATTGGGAATCAGCCCCAGCATTTT. The encoded protein is CSAKPGTGGIGNQPQHF. The V gene is TRBV20-1, the J gene TRBJ1-5; TRBD1 matches at 12 bases. J lost 4 bases, V lost 4 bases, and 11 bases had no gene match. The CDR3 totals 17 residues. Germline values: CDR1 DFQATT, CDR2 SNEGSKA (reference sequence).

This chain uses TRBV14 with TRBJ2-3; 7 positions agree with TRBD2. After removal of 7 bases from V and 1 base from J, the junction contained 5 bases not matched to a gene. CDR1 and CDR2 from the germline V gene are SGHDN and FVKESK. This CDR3 comprises 14 residues. CDR3 residues: CASNPSGGTDTQYF. CDR3 bases: TGTGCCAGCAACCCTAGCGGAGGCACAGATACGCAGTATTTT.

The V call is TRBV7-3, the J call TRBJ2-3, with TRBD1 identical over 11 bases. Germline loops: CDR1 SGHTA, CDR2 FQGTGA. J gave up 6 bases and V 5 bases, and 7 bases lay outside the gene matches. The CDR3 is 15 residues long. The CDR3 protein is CASSPGQGVVDTQYF. CDR3 sequence (DNA): TGTGCCAGCAGCCCGGGACAGGGGGTTGTGGATACGCAGTATTTT.

A single count supports this clonotype. The V and J genes are TRBV6-2 or TRBV6-3 and TRBJ2-7; D is undetermined. The CDR3 is made up of 15 amino acids. The V end lost 7 bases, the J end lost 1 base, and 17 bases lay between the germline ends. Germline V lookup: CDR1 MNHEY, CDR2 SVGEGT. CDR3 in amino acids: CASILGPTSSYEQYF. The DNA of the CDR3 is TGTGCCAGCATCTTGGGTCCGACATCTTCCTACGAGCAGTACTTC.

The chain uses TRBV28 and TRBJ2-7; 9 positions match TRBD1. V lost 4 bases to trimming and J lost 5 bases; unmatched junction nucleotides: 15. The CDR3 is 17 amino acids. The V gene's germline CDR1 is MDHEN and CDR2 SYDVKM. The CDR3, as DNA: TGTGCCAGCAGTTCCCCGGTCTACGGACAGGGGTTGCACGAGCAGTACTTC. Protein sequence: CASSSPVYGQGLHEQYF.

J is TRBJ2-5 and V is TRBV29-1; 9 nucleotides align to TRBD1. Looked up from germline, CDR1 is SQVTM and CDR2 is ANQGSEA. The J segment lost 5 bases and the V segment lost 6 bases, leaving 13 bases of the junction unmatched. The CDR3 extends over 15 amino acids. CDR3 amino acids: CSVTDRDREGETQYF. The CDR3 region has the DNA TGCAGCGTAACTGACCGGGACAGGGAGGGGGAGACCCAGTACTTC.

The chain recombines TRBV5-1 with TRBJ2-3; D uncertain. The CDR3 is made up of 12 amino acids. V dropped 0 bases and J dropped 5 bases, with 4 bases sitting between them. Germline loops: CDR1 SGHRS, CDR2 YFSETQ. This CDR3 reads CASSLDGDTQYF. The CDR3 DNA is TGCGCCAGCAGCTTGGACGGAGATACGCAGTATTTT.

This chain joins TRBV21-1 and TRBJ2-7; the D call of TRBD2 is as the table states it, not checked on the DNA. TRBV21-1 is deemed a pseudogene. The CDR3 sequence is 18 residues long. The CDR3 region has the DNA TGTGCCAGCAGCAAAAGCGGAGGGACGGAGTCGACTTACTACGAGCAGTACTTC. It encodes CASSKSGGTESTYYEQYF.

The genes are TRBV3-1 and TRBJ2-2; 8 bases map to TRBD2. V gave up 9 bases and J gave up 5 bases; unmatched junction bases: 2. The CDR3 spans 12 residues. Germline V gives CDR1 LGHDT, CDR2 YNNKEL (reference sequence). CDR3 nucleotide sequence: TGTGCCAGTGGACTAGCAACCGGGGAGCTGTTTTTT. Amino acids: CASGLATGELFF.

The chain combines TRBV29-1 with TRBJ2-1, with D possibly matching TRBD2 (5 bases). The germline V and J ends were trimmed by 0 bases and 14 bases, with 14 bases remaining between them. This CDR3 region has 12 residues. Looked up from germline, CDR1 is SQVTM and CDR2 is ANQGSEA. The DNA for the CDR3 is TGCAGCGTTGAAGAAGGGAGCACTAAGAAGTTCTTC. Translation gives CSVEEGSTKKFF.

This clonotype has a single count. This sequence joins TRBV20-1 and TRBJ2-2; 9 bases agree with TRBD2. Unmatched junction bases numbered 6, after V lost 3 bases and J lost 4 bases. The CDR3 contains 15 residues. CDR1 and CDR2 (germline): DFQATT, SNEGSKA (reference sequence). DNA of the CDR3: TGCAGTGCTAGGACAAATAGCGGGAGCACCGGGGAGCTGTTTTTT. It specifies CSARTNSGSTGELFF.

The chain couples TRBV7-3 to TRBJ2-1; 9 bases are a match to TRBD2. The CDR3 sequence is 15 residues long. Losses at the gene ends were 5 bases for V and 5 bases for J; bases not matched to a gene: 7. In germline, CDR1 is SGHTA, CDR2 FQGTGA. The CDR3 protein is CASSAGLAKNNEQFF. The CDR3 DNA reads as TGTGCCAGCAGCGCCGGACTAGCGAAAAACAATGAGCAGTTCTTC.

The J gene is TRBJ2-2, the V gene TRBV28, with TRBD2 matching 7 bases. The CDR3 covers 17 residues. Looked up from germline, CDR1 is MDHEN and CDR2 is SYDVKM. The V segment lost 5 bases and the J segment 3 bases; nucleotides outside the gene matches: 12. CDR3 sequence reads: CASSPWDYGTDTGELFF. CDR3 in DNA: TGTGCCAGCAGTCCATGGGACTACGGTACGGACACCGGGGAGCTGTTTTTT.

The rearrangement uses TRBV7-2 and TRBJ2-1; 16 bases line up with TRBD2. CDR1 and CDR2 from the germline V gene are SGHTA and FQGNSA. This CDR3 is 17 amino acids long. V shed 1 base and J 8 bases; nucleotides not matched to a gene: 5. The CDR3 here is CASSLGMGLAGGDEQFF. CDR3 bases: TGTGCCAGCAGCTTAGGAATGGGACTAGCGGGGGGGGATGAGCAGTTCTTC.

The chain employs TRBV7-9 and TRBJ1-6, with unresolved D. Trimming left V 9 bases short and J 3 bases short, with 6 bases between. Germline V CDR1 and CDR2: SEHNR, FQNEAQ (reference sequence). This CDR3 region has 12 residues. CDR3 in DNA: TGTGCCAGTGGCCTCTATAATTCACCCCTCCACTTT. Translating it yields CASGLYNSPLHF.

The V gene is TRBV29-1, the J gene TRBJ2-5, with a weak D call TRBD2 (6 bases). Between the trimmed V and J ends, which lost 8 bases and 5 bases, there was a span of 15 bases. Per the germline V gene, CDR1 is SQVTM and CDR2 is ANQGSEA. There are 12 residues in the CDR3. The CDR3 DNA reads TGCAGCACCCTTCGAAGCGGGGAGACCCAGTACTTC. It encodes CSTLRSGETQYF.

The V gene is TRBV14, the J gene TRBJ2-7, with D perhaps TRBD2 (7 bases). The V gene's germline CDR1 is SGHDN and CDR2 FVKESK. V gave up 1 base and J gave up 3 bases, with 13 bases separating them. The CDR3 spans 15 residues. CDR3 bases: TGTGCCAGCAGCCAAGCCTGGGGGGGCAACTACGAGCAGTACTTC. This codes for CASSQAWGGNYEQYF.

J is TRBJ1-1 and V is TRBV20-1; 8 bases line up with TRBD1. The germline CDR1 and CDR2 sequences are DFQATT and SNEGSKA (reference sequence). This CDR3 contains 11 residues. Trimming removed 5 bases from V and 4 bases from J; junction bases left unmatched: 0. The CDR3 coding sequence is TGCAGTGCTGGACAGGGCACTGAAGCTTTCTTT. Residues: CSAGQGTEAFF.

The rearrangement links TRBV12-3 or TRBV12-4 to TRBJ1-5; a possible D gene is TRBD1 (6 bases). The CDR3 spans 16 residues. V was pared by 4 bases and J by 2 bases, with 15 bases between. The DNA for the CDR3 is TGTGCCAGCAGTTCCTTTCACAGGGCCGGCAATCAGCCCCAGCATTTT. Its translation is CASSSFHRAGNQPQHF.